This TCR beta chain was obtained from a study of shared clonotypes between healthy human individuals. Trimming took off 0 bases at V and 2 bases at J, with 11 bases between the two ends. CDR3 size: 15 residues. CDR1 and CDR2 from the germline V gene are MNHNY and SVGAGI (reference sequence). Sequencing was performed with immunoSEQ multiplex PCR; in TCRdb, only in-frame clones are kept and a portion is missing. The table lists about 230,000 clones, approximately 65% of them singletons. V is TRBV6-6 and J is TRBJ2-7; the D gene is possibly TRBD2 (5 bases). Sample: memory CD4+ T cells sorted from blood. Noted subset: CD45RA-negative fraction. The receptor was isolated from a man between 25 and 39 years old in good health. CDR3 residues: CASSYSRTGTYEQYF. The DNA for the CDR3 is TGTGCCAGCAGTTACTCTCGGACGGGAACCTACGAGCAGTACTTC.